Following are 25 T cell receptor beta chains from one sample sequenced in a study of human T cells and chemical hapten exposure. TCRdb itself ran the RACE reads through MiXCR, one entry per CDR3 protein. The sample carries about 120,000 distinct CDR3 sequences, about 13% recorded once. Time point described: pre-sensitization, week 0. Indicated treatment: therapeutic diphenylcyclopropenone sensitization with weekly scalp DPC. The input for sequencing was whole blood, taken in connection with sensitization to the hapten diphenylcyclopropenone (DPC). The receptors stem from a woman in her late teens or twenties with alopecia areata. Some clones in this sample may be carry-over from other donors' samples.

This clonotype was seen more than once but under ten times. The rearrangement joins TRBV7-9 to TRBJ2-5, with 8 bases lining up with TRBD2. CDR1 is SEHNR and CDR2 is FQNEAQ in the germline V gene (reference sequence). V was pared by 4 bases and J by 5 bases, with 6 bases of the junction left unmatched. CDR3 size: 14 residues. The CDR3 spells CASSSGGARETQYF. CDR3 in DNA: TGTGCCAGCAGCTCCGGGGGGGCCCGGGAGACCCAGTACTTC.

This clonotype was recorded a few times. V gene TRBV20-1 combines with J gene TRBJ1-6, with 8 nucleotides matching TRBD1. Germline trimming cut 5 bases from V and 7 bases from J; bases unmatched to any gene: 7. CDR3 size: 14 residues. Per germline, CDR1 DFQATT and CDR2 SNEGSKA (reference sequence). CDR3 nucleotide sequence: TGCAGTGCTGACAGGGGCGCATGGAATTCACCCCTCCACTTT. This gives the protein CSADRGAWNSPLHF.

The table lists this clonotype with a few counts. The chain employs TRBV12-3 or TRBV12-4 and TRBJ1-2; 9 bases align to TRBD1. Unmatched junction bases numbered 7, after V lost 6 bases and J lost 8 bases. The CDR3 totals 13 residues. In nucleotides, the CDR3 is TGTGCCAGCAGCTGGGACAGGGTACAGGGCTACACCTTC. Translation gives CASSWDRVQGYTF.

This clonotype showed up just a few times. The genes are TRBV29-1 and TRBJ2-3; D is uncertain. CDR3 length: 13 amino acids. V dropped 7 bases and J dropped 5 bases, with 16 bases sitting between them. Germline CDR1 and CDR2: SQVTM and ANQGSEA. CDR3: CSAPVAGVDTQYF. For the CDR3, the DNA is TGCAGCGCCCCGGTGGCCGGAGTAGATACGCAGTATTTT.

The V and J genes are TRBV20-1 and TRBJ1-2; possible D gene TRBD1, 5 bases. The CDR3 extends over 13 amino acids. The V end was cut by 0 bases, the J end by 8 bases, with 13 bases between. Germline V lookup: CDR1 DFQATT, CDR2 SNEGSKA (reference sequence). In DNA, the CDR3 is TGCAGTGCTAGAGAGACGGGGGTTGGCGGCTACACCTTC. This codes for CSARETGVGGYTF.

This clonotype occurred a few times. The V and J genes are TRBV29-1 and TRBJ2-3; 7 bases agree with TRBD1. Germline V gene lookup returns CDR1 SQVTM and CDR2 ANQGSEA. Germline trimming cut 7 bases from V and 0 bases from J; bases unmatched to any gene: 7. This CDR3 has 14 amino acids. DNA of the CDR3: TGCAGCGGCAGGGGGACAACTAGCACAGATACGCAGTATTTT. Translated, it gives CSGRGTTSTDTQYF.

The V gene is TRBV7-2, the J gene TRBJ2-2; 10 bases line up with TRBD1. With 4 bases clipped from V and 3 bases from J, the junction kept 11 bases outside the gene matches. Germline V gene data show CDR1 as SGHTA and CDR2 as FQGNSA. The CDR3 contains 18 residues. CDR3 sequence (DNA): TGTGCCAGCAGCTCCTCGACAGGGGGCGCGTGGGACACCGGGGAGCTGTTTTTT. As protein: CASSSSTGGAWDTGELFF.

This clonotype was observed a few times. The chain couples TRBV19 to TRBJ1-2; TRBD1 aligns across 12 bases. In germline, CDR1 is LNHDA, CDR2 SQIVND (reference sequence). The J segment lost 5 bases and the V segment lost 7 bases, leaving 14 bases of the junction unmatched. The CDR3 has 17 amino acids. For the CDR3, the DNA is TGTGCCAGTACGCCGGGACAGGGGGCTTTCAACCTTTATGGCTACACCTTC. Translating gives CASTPGQGAFNLYGYTF. Using reference TRBV19 and TRBJ1-2 for the parts outside the CDR3, the full variable domain is DGGITQSPKYLFRKEGQNVTLSCEQNLNHDAMYWYRQDPGQGLRLIYYSQIVNDFQKGDIAEGYSVSREKKESFPLTVTSAQKNPTAFYLCASTPGQGAFNLYGYTFGSGTRLTVV.

This clonotype was detected only a few times. The chain recombines TRBV6-2 or TRBV6-3 with TRBJ2-5; tentatively, D is TRBD2 (5 bases). Germline values: CDR1 MNHEY, CDR2 SVGEGT. V lost 8 bases and J lost 4, with 20 bases in between. The CDR3 sequence is 15 residues long. CDR3 amino acids: CASGKLVALRETQYF. The DNA of the CDR3 is TGTGCCAGCGGAAAACTAGTGGCGCTCCGAGAGACCCAGTACTTC.

The sample holds a few counts of this clonotype. The rearrangement joins TRBV29-1 to TRBJ2-1; maybe TRBD2 (5 bases). V was trimmed by 6 bases and J by 7 bases, leaving 22 bases between them. CDR3 length equals 15 residues. From germline, CDR1 is SQVTM and CDR2 ANQGSEA. This CDR3 is CSVGLGSTTGNEQFF. The CDR3 coding sequence is TGCAGCGTCGGGCTAGGGTCGACTACTGGAAATGAGCAGTTCTTC.

This clonotype was found a few times. The rearrangement joins TRBV6-6 to TRBJ1-6; 9 nucleotides line up with TRBD1. Per germline, CDR1 MNHNY and CDR2 SVGAGI (reference sequence). The CDR3 loop spans 20 amino acids. V shed 0 bases and J 6 bases; nucleotides not matched to a gene: 15. The CDR3 sequence: CASSYSMDRGGRYSNSPLHF. The CDR3 DNA follows: TGTGCCAGCAGTTACTCGATGGACAGGGGAGGTCGGTATAGTAATTCACCCCTCCACTTT.

This clonotype was detected a few times. The J gene is TRBJ1-4, the V gene TRBV19; no reliable D call. V was clipped by 5 bases and J by 10 bases, with 20 bases between them. Per the germline V gene, CDR1 is LNHDA and CDR2 is SQIVND (reference sequence). There are 15 residues in the CDR3. CDR3 in DNA: TGTGCCAGTAGTGCCCGGAGGACCATCGGTGGAAAACTGTTTTTT. This sequence encodes CASSARRTIGGKLFF.

This clonotype was counted only a few times. This sequence joins TRBV6-6 and TRBJ1-4; D is undetermined. Trimming left V 8 bases short and J 8 bases short, with 9 bases between. CDR3 length: 11 amino acids. CDR1 is MNHNY, CDR2 SVGAGI, per germline (reference sequence). The CDR3 coding sequence is TGTGCCAGCGGCACGGGAGAAAAACTGTTTTTT. This translates into CASGTGEKLFF.

The sample holds a few counts of this clonotype. The chain links TRBV18 to TRBJ2-7, with 8 positions matching TRBD1. The CDR3 sequence is 17 residues long. V dropped 1 base and J dropped 6; count of bases not matched to a gene: 14. Germline V gene data show CDR1 as KGHSH and CDR2 as LQKENI. This chain's CDR3 is CASSPRGQGSSSREQYF. The DNA for the CDR3 is TGTGCCAGCTCACCACGCGGACAGGGTTCCTCCTCACGCGAGCAGTACTTC.

This clonotype was observed a handful of times. The genes are TRBV28 and TRBJ2-3; D gene uncertain. Trimming took off 5 bases at V and 9 bases at J, with 9 bases between the two ends. This CDR3 is built from 11 residues. Germline V gene lookup returns CDR1 MDHEN and CDR2 SYDVKM. Here the CDR3 DNA reads TGTGCCAGCAGTCCCCTCAGGACGCAGTATTTT. It yields the protein CASSPLRTQYF.

The V call is TRBV27, the J call TRBJ1-2, with D perhaps TRBD1 (5 bases). The germline CDR1 and CDR2 sequences are MNHEY and SMNVEV (reference sequence). The V end was cut by 2 bases, the J end by 0 bases, with 7 bases between. The CDR3 runs to 14 residues. The CDR3 spells CASSLAGSNYGYTF. The CDR3 DNA follows: TGTGCCAGCAGTTTAGCAGGGTCTAACTATGGCTACACCTTC.

This sequence joins TRBV3-1 and TRBJ2-1; D unclear. The CDR3 runs to 18 residues. Trimming left V 4 bases short and J 8 bases short, with 27 bases between. Germline lookup yields CDR1 LGHDT and CDR2 YNNKEL (reference sequence). The CDR3 loop reads CASSPSLGTGGERDEQFF. The CDR3 DNA is TGTGCCAGCAGCCCCTCTCTTGGCACTGGCGGAGAAAGAGATGAGCAGTTCTTC.

This clonotype was counted a few times. CDR3 DNA: TGTGCCAGCACCCAGGGGTACCAAGAGACCCAGTACTTC. Translated: CASTQGYQETQYF. The chain carries TRBV6-1 and TRBJ2-5, with a tentative D call TRBD1 (6 bases). Trimming left V 7 bases short and J 0 bases short, with 9 bases between. CDR1 and CDR2 (germline): MNHNS, SASEGT. The CDR3 totals 13 residues.

The V and J genes are TRBV7-2 and TRBJ1-5; weak D call: TRBD1 (6 bases). V was clipped by 1 base and J by 6 bases, with 13 bases between them. The germline CDR1 and CDR2 sequences are SGHTA and FQGNSA. The CDR3 runs to 15 residues. CDR3 sequence: CASSLVTGAGQPQHF. The CDR3 coding sequence is TGTGCCAGCAGCTTAGTCACGGGGGCAGGTCAGCCCCAGCATTTT.

This clonotype was found a few times. The chain links TRBV5-4 to TRBJ2-6; no reliable D call. The germline gives CDR1 SGHNT, CDR2 YYREEE (reference sequence). Deletions cut 0 bases from V and 2 bases from J, with 9 bases between. There are 16 residues in the CDR3. The CDR3, as DNA: TGTGCCAGCAGCTTGGGCACAGTCGCTGGGGCCAACGTCCTGACTTTC. Its protein product is CASSLGTVAGANVLTF.

This sequence joins TRBV7-8 and TRBJ2-5; D unresolved. With 3 bases removed from V and 4 bases from J, the gap between germline ends came to 6 bases. The germline V gene has CDR1 SGHVS and CDR2 FQNEAQ. CDR3 length equals 12 residues. The CDR3 nucleotides are TGTGCCAGCAGCTTCAATAGAGAGACCCAGTACTTC. Translation gives CASSFNRETQYF.

This clonotype has at least ten counts. The chain uses TRBV7-9 and TRBJ2-7; TRBD1 agrees at 8 bases. This CDR3 has 15 residues. The V gene end was trimmed by 5 bases and the J gene end by 3 bases; junction bases not matched to a gene: 9. Germline lookup yields CDR1 SEHNR and CDR2 FQNEAQ (reference sequence). The chain's CDR3 is CASSQDREGLYEQYF. The DNA for the CDR3 is TGTGCCAGCAGCCAGGACAGGGAAGGCCTCTACGAGCAGTACTTC.

The chain couples TRBV4-3 to TRBJ2-5; 7 bases are a match to TRBD2. The germline gives CDR1 LGHNA, CDR2 YSLEER. The CDR3 has 16 residues. Losses at the gene ends were 1 base for V and 4 bases for J; bases not matched to a gene: 9. CDR3 bases: TGCGCCAGCAGCCAAGCCGGTTCCAGCGGGGCAGAGACCCAGTACTTC. Its protein is CASSQAGSSGAETQYF.

The chain combines TRBV9 with TRBJ2-3; maybe TRBD2 (5 bases). Germline V gives CDR1 SGDLS, CDR2 YYNGEE. The CDR3 totals 15 residues. The V end lost 1 base, the J end lost 2 bases, and 11 bases lay between the germline ends. DNA of the CDR3: TGTGCCAGCAGCGTAATGGACTTGGCCACAGATACGCAGTATTTT. It yields the protein CASSVMDLATDTQYF.

This clonotype came up a few times. The chain combines TRBV28 with TRBJ2-7; the D is unclear. CDR3 length equals 11 residues. The V and J ends lost 8 bases and 8 bases respectively, with 13 bases between them. Germline V lookup: CDR1 MDHEN, CDR2 SYDVKM. Here the CDR3 DNA reads TGTGCCAGCCAGGTTGCAAGGAAGCAGTACTTC. Translated: CASQVARKQYF.